The 32 T cell receptor beta chains in this list originate from one sample, sequenced in a study of T cells after posttransplantation cyclophosphamide. The data were produced by immunoSEQ multiplex PCR, yet TCRdb's version contains in-frame clones alone and is incomplete. This sample has 25,000 to 30,000 clones, with approximately 90% found just once. Sequencing was performed on PBMCs. These receptors all come from a man aged 45 to 65.

This chain uses TRBV5-6 with TRBJ1-2, with no clear D. CDR3 length: 14 residues. CDR1 SGHDT and CDR2 YYEEEE come from the germline V gene. With 2 bases removed from V and 1 base from J, the gap between germline ends came to 9 bases. The CDR3 spells CASSFQSHNYGYTF. CDR3 nucleotides: TGTGCCAGCAGCTTTCAGTCACATAACTATGGCTACACCTTC.

The V call is TRBV27, the J call TRBJ1-6; a weak D match, TRBD1 (6 bases). Germline values: CDR1 MNHEY, CDR2 SMNVEV (reference sequence). The CDR3 spans 15 residues. The ends were cut back, 5 bases at V and 6 bases at J, with 14 bases in the middle. CDR3 sequence (DNA): TGTGCCAGCAGTGTGGACAGTGGGGGTAATTCACCCCTCCACTTT. Amino acid sequence: CASSVDSGGNSPLHF.

DNA for the CDR3: TGCGCCAGCAGCCAACCGATCGCCCAATTCAGCTATGGCTACACCTTC. It yields the protein CASSQPIAQFSYGYTF. The chain joins TRBV4-1 to TRBJ1-2; the D is unclear. This CDR3 spans 16 amino acids. Germline V CDR1 and CDR2: MGHRA, YSYEKL. Trimming pared 2 bases from V and 4 bases from J, leaving 17 bases between.

The rearrangement links TRBV7-6 to TRBJ1-2, with a weak D call TRBD1 (5 bases). Germline CDR1 SGHVS, CDR2 FNYEAQ. V lost 6 bases to trimming and J lost 1 base, with 15 bases between them. The CDR3 runs to 15 residues. CDR3 sequence reads: CASREGPQLNYGYTF. Here the CDR3 DNA reads TGTGCCAGCAGGGAGGGGCCACAGCTTAACTATGGCTACACCTTC.

V usage is TRBV7-3 and J usage is TRBJ2-1, with D possibly matching TRBD1 (5 bases). The CDR3 is 15 residues long. The V and J ends lost 5 bases and 0 bases respectively, with 11 bases between them. Per the germline V gene, CDR1 is SGHTA and CDR2 is FQGTGA. The CDR3 DNA sequence: TGTGCCAGCAGCCTCGACAGTAGCTCCTACAATGAGCAGTTCTTC. Protein: CASSLDSSSYNEQFF.

This clone was found once. The V and J genes are TRBV7-9 and TRBJ2-2, with 12 bases identical to TRBD2. Unmatched junction bases numbered 3, after V lost 6 bases and J lost 4 bases. In germline, CDR1 is SEHNR, CDR2 FQNEAQ (reference sequence). The length of the CDR3 is 15 residues. In DNA, the CDR3 is TGTGCCAGCAGACCGGGACTAGCGGGCACCGGGGAGCTGTTTTTT. This gives the protein CASRPGLAGTGELFF.

J is TRBJ2-7 and V is TRBV7-2; D ambiguous. The length of the CDR3 is 16 residues. Trimming took 3 bases from V and 2 from J, leaving 17 bases between them. Germline-derived CDR1 and CDR2 are SGHTA and FQGNSA. Written as DNA, the CDR3 is TGTGCCAGCAGCTTTCCACCCGGTACTTACGCCTACGAGCAGTACTTC. Its translation: CASSFPPGTYAYEQYF.

This clone appeared a single time. The gene calls are TRBV7-2 and TRBJ2-3; 14 bases agree with TRBD2. J gave up 4 bases and V 4 bases, and 1 base lay outside the gene matches. Germline assignment: CDR1 SGHTA and CDR2 FQGNSA. This CDR3 contains 15 residues. CDR3 coding DNA: TGTGCCAGCAGCTCGACTAGCGGGGGGGCAGATACGCAGTATTTT. Protein product: CASSSTSGGADTQYF.

The J gene is TRBJ1-1, the V gene TRBV2; tentatively, D is TRBD1 (6 bases). CDR1 SNHLY and CDR2 FYNNEI come from the germline V gene. The CDR3 spans 12 residues. V was pared by 6 bases and J by 1 base, with 6 bases between. The CDR3 region has the DNA TGTGCCAGCAGACAGGGGAACACTGAAGCTTTCTTT. This sequence encodes CASRQGNTEAFF.

The sample holds a few counts of this clone. The chain has TRBV6-5 and TRBJ2-1; unclear D gene. V dropped 7 bases and J dropped 6 bases, with 13 bases sitting between them. This CDR3 has 13 amino acids. Germline CDR1 MNHEY, CDR2 SVGAGI. CDR3 coding DNA: TGTGCCAGCACCTCCCGGGTCAGCAATGAGCAGTTCTTC. It encodes CASTSRVSNEQFF.

This clone showed up just once. The chain combines TRBV30 with TRBJ2-1, with D perhaps TRBD2 (5 bases). V dropped 0 bases and J dropped 2 bases, with 14 bases sitting between them. The CDR3 contains 16 residues. CDR1 and CDR2 (germline): GTSNPN, SVGIG (reference sequence). The CDR3 spells CAWSVHSGVPYNEQFF. CDR3 nucleotides: TGTGCCTGGAGTGTACATTCCGGGGTCCCCTACAATGAGCAGTTCTTC.

This chain links TRBV7-8 with TRBJ2-3; no clear D. Germline values: CDR1 SGHVS, CDR2 FQNEAQ. The CDR3 extends over 17 amino acids. With 5 bases removed from V and 0 bases from J, the gap between germline ends came to 18 bases. DNA of the CDR3: TGTGCCAGCAGCACCCACCTGTCGAGGCCTAGCACAGATACGCAGTATTTT. Its translation is CASSTHLSRPSTDTQYF.

The genes are TRBV6-5 and TRBJ2-7, with 8 nucleotides matching TRBD2. V gave up 2 bases and J gave up 2 bases; unmatched junction bases: 5. This CDR3 comprises 15 residues. CDR1 and CDR2 from the germline V gene are MNHEY and SVGAGI. In DNA, the CDR3 is TGTGCCAGCAGTTACCCCGGGACTAGAACCTACGAGCAGTACTTC. It specifies CASSYPGTRTYEQYF.

V gene TRBV15 combines with J gene TRBJ1-5; D is unclear. CDR3 length equals 13 residues. CDR1 is LNHNV, CDR2 YYDKDF, per germline (reference sequence). The V end lost 0 bases, the J end lost 9 bases, and 9 bases lay between the germline ends. The CDR3 loop reads CATSREAGRPQHF. For the CDR3, the DNA is TGTGCCACCAGCAGAGAGGCAGGAAGGCCCCAGCATTTT. The whole variable domain, filled in from reference TRBV15 and TRBJ1-5, reads DAMVIQNPRYQVTQFGKPVTLSCSQTLNHNVMYWYQQKSSQAPKLLFHYYDKDFNNEADTPDNFQSRRPNTSFCFLDIRSPGLGDTAMYLCATSREAGRPQHFGDGTRLSIL.

This chain joins TRBV16 and TRBJ2-5, with 8 bases that match TRBD1. The CDR3 runs to 15 residues. Germline values: CDR1 KGHSY, CDR2 FQNENV. The V gene end was trimmed by 0 bases and the J gene end by 5 bases; junction bases not matched to a gene: 5. The CDR3 bases are TGTGCCAGCAGCCAATCCCGACAGGGGAGCGAGACCCAGTACTTC. Its translation is CASSQSRQGSETQYF. The entire variable domain, with the rest obtained from reference TRBV16 and TRBJ2-5, is as follows: GEEVAQTPKHLVRGEGQKAKLYCAPIKGHSYVFWYQQVLKNEFKFLISFQNENVFDETGMPKERFSAKCLPNSPCSLEIQATKLEDSAVYFCASSQSRQGSETQYFGPGTRLLVL.

The rearrangement joins TRBV14 to TRBJ1-1; D is ambiguous. V lost 1 base and J 1 base, leaving 10 bases between the germline ends. Germline V gene lookup returns CDR1 SGHDN and CDR2 FVKESK. CDR3 length: 15 amino acids. The CDR3 region is CASSQVWQRNTEAFF. The CDR3 nucleotides read TGTGCCAGCAGCCAAGTGTGGCAGCGGAACACTGAAGCTTTCTTT.

The J gene is TRBJ2-5, the V gene TRBV2, with D unresolved. The end of the DNA fits TRBJ2-7 better, so the J call may be wrong. The CDR3 is made up of 16 amino acids. In germline, CDR1 is SNHLY, CDR2 FYNNEI. In nucleotides, the CDR3 is TGTGCCAGCAGTGCCCTACCCCGGGTGAGCTCCTACGAGCAGTACTTC. It is translated as CASSALPRVSSYEQYF.

This clone was counted only a few times. The chain uses TRBV10-3 and TRBJ1-4, with TRBD1 matching over 9 bases. Germline V gives CDR1 ENHRY, CDR2 SYGVKD. The CDR3 is 13 amino acids. The junction had 7 bases not matched to a gene; V was cut back by 10 bases and J by 7 bases. The CDR3 region has the DNA TGTGCCACCCGAGGGGACAGGGCTGAAAAACTGTTTTTT. Its protein product is CATRGDRAEKLFF.

This clone was counted between two and nine times. The chain has TRBV7-2 and TRBJ2-1; 7 nucleotides agree with TRBD2. The length of the CDR3 is 15 residues. Germline V gene data show CDR1 as SGHTA and CDR2 as FQGNSA. V shed 5 bases, J shed 3 bases, and the junction held 7 bases outside the gene matches. CDR3 DNA: TGTGCCAGCAGCCCGGGGCGGGGGAGCTACAATGAGCAGTTCTTC. This translates into CASSPGRGSYNEQFF.

Only one count was recorded for this clone. The V gene is TRBV14, the J gene TRBJ2-5; D remains ambiguous. CDR1 and CDR2 from the germline V gene are SGHDN and FVKESK. The CDR3 totals 12 residues. Trimming cost V 3 bases and J 3 bases, with 5 bases left between them. The CDR3 region is CASSHAEETQYF. CDR3 nucleotides: TGTGCCAGCAGCCACGCAGAAGAGACCCAGTACTTC.

V and J are TRBV4-1 and TRBJ1-1; 9 bases line up with TRBD1. This CDR3 region has 16 residues. V gave up 4 bases and J gave up 7 bases; unmatched junction bases: 13. The germline gives CDR1 MGHRA, CDR2 YSYEKL. The CDR3 sequence: CASSPRPDRGSVEAFF. Here the CDR3 DNA reads TGCGCCAGCAGCCCACGGCCGGACAGGGGATCCGTTGAAGCTTTCTTT.

The V call is TRBV21-1, the J call TRBJ1-6; TRBD1, as called in the table, went unchecked against the DNA. TRBV21-1 is an annotated pseudogene. CDR3 length: 18 residues. CDR3 sequence (DNA): TGTGCCAGCAGCAAAGGGGCCTTTCCGAGCTCCTATAATTCACCCCTCCACTTT. It translates to CASSKGAFPSSYNSPLHF.

The V gene is TRBV2, the J gene TRBJ1-1, with 8 nucleotides matching TRBD1. This CDR3 is 13 amino acids long. After removal of 8 bases from V and 6 bases from J, the junction contained 8 bases not matched to a gene. CDR1 and CDR2 from the germline V gene are SNHLY and FYNNEI. For the CDR3, the DNA is TGTGCCAGCGGGAGCCAGGGGGCCGCTGAAGCTTTCTTT. It yields the protein CASGSQGAAEAFF.

CDR3 sequence reads: CASRFGQSSYNSPLHF. DNA for the CDR3: TGTGCCAGCAGGTTCGGACAGAGCTCCTATAATTCACCCCTCCACTTT. J is TRBJ1-6 and V is TRBV11-3, with D possibly matching TRBD1 (6 bases). V lost 6 bases to trimming and J lost 0 bases, with 12 bases between them. Per germline, CDR1 SGHNT and CDR2 YENEEA. The CDR3 has 16 residues.

The rearrangement links TRBV5-1 to TRBJ1-3, with no clear D. Trimming took 0 bases from V and 5 from J, leaving 12 bases between them. This CDR3 spans 15 amino acids. Germline V gene data show CDR1 as SGHRS and CDR2 as YFSETQ. The CDR3 loop is CASSLDVVGRNTIYF. The CDR3 region has the DNA TGCGCCAGCAGCTTGGACGTCGTCGGTAGAAACACCATATATTTT.

This clone is a singleton in its sample. This chain joins TRBV7-3 and TRBJ2-2, with TRBD1 as a possible D gene (6 bases). The CDR3 has 16 amino acids. Per germline, CDR1 SGHTA and CDR2 FQGTGA. The V end was cut by 4 bases, the J end by 1 base, with 13 bases between. The CDR3 sequence is CASSSPDSLNTGELFF. Here the CDR3 DNA reads TGTGCCAGCAGCTCCCCGGACAGCTTGAACACCGGGGAGCTGTTTTTT.

The chain uses TRBV10-2 and TRBJ1-1; the D gene is possibly TRBD1 (5 bases). Between the trimmed V and J ends, which lost 7 bases and 0 bases, there was a span of 15 bases. The germline V gene has CDR1 WSHSY and CDR2 SAAADI. This CDR3 region has 15 residues. This CDR3 is CASTDYTGVNTEAFF. In DNA, the CDR3 is TGCGCCAGCACCGACTACACGGGGGTGAACACTGAAGCTTTCTTT.

CDR3 region: CASSLSGHNTDTQYF. The CDR3 region has the DNA TGTGCCAGCAGTTTATCGGGACATAACACAGATACGCAGTATTTT. This sequence joins TRBV28 and TRBJ2-3; D may be TRBD1 (6 bases). V was trimmed by 1 base and J by 2 bases, leaving 10 bases between them. The CDR3 sequence is 15 residues long. Germline lookup yields CDR1 MDHEN and CDR2 SYDVKM. Full variable domain (remainder filled in from reference TRBV28 and TRBJ2-3): DVKVTQSSRYLVKRTGEKVFLECVQDMDHENMFWYRQDPGLGLRLIYFSYDVKMKEKGDIPEGYSVSREKKERFSLILESASTNQTSMYLCASSLSGHNTDTQYFGPGTRLTVL.

The chain links TRBV4-3 to TRBJ2-3, with D perhaps matching TRBD1 (6 bases). V was cut by 4 bases and J by 1 base, with 9 bases left in between. The CDR3 has 14 amino acids. The germline V gene encodes CDR1 LGHNA and CDR2 YSLEER. The CDR3, as DNA: TGCGCCAGCAGCCCAGGACAGCGCACAGATACGCAGTATTTT. Protein product: CASSPGQRTDTQYF.

V gene TRBV6-5 combines with J gene TRBJ1-2; 7 nucleotides line up with TRBD1. Trimming removed 0 bases from V and 4 bases from J; junction bases left unmatched: 8. Germline values: CDR1 MNHEY, CDR2 SVGAGI. This CDR3 is built from 16 residues. This CDR3 is CASSYSSGGISYGYTF. Written as DNA, the CDR3 is TGTGCCAGCAGTTACTCGTCAGGGGGAATCAGCTATGGCTACACCTTC.

The table lists this clone with a count of one. The gene calls are TRBV19 and TRBJ2-3; 11 bases are shared with TRBD2. CDR1 and CDR2 from the germline V gene are LNHDA and SQIVND (reference sequence). This CDR3 region has 17 residues. Trimming took 0 bases from V and 6 from J; bases not matched to a gene: 8. CDR3 nucleotide sequence: TGTGCCAGTAGTATAGAATTAATAGCGGGAGGGGATGATACGCAGTATTTT. Translation gives CASSIELIAGGDDTQYF. Looking up the rest from reference TRBV19 and TRBJ2-3 gives the full variable domain: DGGITQSPKYLFRKEGQNVTLSCEQNLNHDAMYWYRQDPGQGLRLIYYSQIVNDFQKGDIAEGYSVSREKKESFPLTVTSAQKNPTAFYLCASSIELIAGGDDTQYFGPGTRLTVL.

The genes are TRBV7-9 and TRBJ1-2; 9 nucleotides match TRBD1. J gave up 5 bases and V 7 bases, and 20 bases lay outside the gene matches. The CDR3 extends over 18 amino acids. Germline CDR1 reads SEHNR; CDR2 reads FQNEAQ (reference sequence). CDR3 bases: TGTGCCAGCACCCACTGGGGAGGACAGGGGTCTTTAGTTTATGGCTACACCTTC. Its protein product is CASTHWGGQGSLVYGYTF.